The clone carrying this TCR beta chain was picked up many times. Its cognate antigen is unknown. Uncontrolled infections, other autoimmune diseases, pregnancy or lactation led to exclusion of patients. The entry originates in a study of T cells in Graves' hyperthyroidism and ophthalmopathy. The CDR3 spans 16 residues. Germline V lookup: CDR1 MGHDK, CDR2 SYGVNS. Trimming at V came to 4 bases and at J to 2 bases, leaving 9 bases not matched to a gene. The investigators amplified TCR beta CDR3 regions from RNA transcripts. The HTBI primer set was used in a first-round RT-PCR of the TCR CDR3. TCRdb processed the multiplex PCR reads anew with MiXCR; each CDR3 protein has one entry. The sample yields about 110,000 distinct CDR3 sequences, 15% to 20% seen once. Study-level points and caveats: The model foresaw ophthalmopathy a median roughly 6.6 months prior to onset. Also found in blood were most expanded thyroid clonotypes above 0.001.

The sample was blood. This sequence was found in a woman in her fifties or sixties with Graves' hyperthyroidism. The chain has TRBV25-1 and TRBJ2-5, with 8 nucleotides matching TRBD1. The CDR3 DNA follows: TGTGCCAGCAGTGGCGGGCGGACAGGGACTCAAGAGACCCAGTACTTC. Translating it yields CASSGGRTGTQETQYF.